This passage covers 17 T cell receptor beta chains from one sample sequenced in a study of shared clonotypes between healthy human individuals (dated by TCRdb to 2019 to 2021). Libraries were prepared through the immunoSEQ multiplex PCR assay. Not all clones reach the TCRdb copy of this immuneACCESS table, which keeps in-frame sequences only. Checked studies attribute under half of the gap to unresolved V genes and leave the rest unexplained. This sample is represented by around 700,000 clones; around 67% of them were singletons. 1.7% of the sample is taken by the ten largest. The specimen was memory CD4+ T cells sorted from blood. According to the study, the label for this sample's cell subset or site signals: CD45RA-negative fraction. These receptors originate from a woman in her 30s in good health.

The chain links TRBV27 to TRBJ2-5; 12 bases match TRBD2. The CDR3 is 18 amino acids. With 6 bases clipped from V and 2 bases from J, the junction kept 13 bases outside the gene matches. Germline V gene data show CDR1 as MNHEY and CDR2 as SMNVEV (reference sequence). CDR3 in amino acids: CASSATLAGGPTQETQYF. The CDR3 bases are TGTGCCAGCAGCGCGACCCTAGCGGGAGGGCCAACACAAGAGACCCAGTACTTC.

This sequence joins TRBV19 and TRBJ2-7; 10 bases fit TRBD2. Germline values: CDR1 LNHDA, CDR2 SQIVND (reference sequence). The CDR3 spans 13 residues. Unmatched junction bases numbered 5, after V lost 8 bases and J lost 4 bases. CDR3 in amino acids: CASALAGVYEQYF. Written as DNA, the CDR3 is TGTGCCAGTGCCCTAGCGGGAGTATACGAGCAGTACTTC.

This chain connects TRBV7-9 to TRBJ2-5, with 8 bases identical to TRBD2. Trimming at V came to 6 bases and at J to 1 base, leaving 4 bases not matched to a gene. The CDR3 extends over 14 amino acids. The germline V gene has CDR1 SEHNR and CDR2 FQNEAQ (reference sequence). The CDR3 DNA reads TGTGCCAGCAGACAAACTAGCGGCCAAGAGACCCAGTACTTC. Translation: CASRQTSGQETQYF.

The rearrangement links TRBV5-1 to TRBJ2-3; TRBD1 agrees at 10 bases. Germline lookup yields CDR1 SGHRS and CDR2 YFSETQ. The J segment lost 2 bases and the V segment lost 3 bases, leaving 6 bases of the junction unmatched. The CDR3 loop spans 16 amino acids. CDR3 nucleotides: TGCGCCAGCAGCTCGCCGGGACAGGGGCACACAGATACGCAGTATTTT. Translated: CASSSPGQGHTDTQYF.

The chain is built from TRBV11-2 and TRBJ1-1, with TRBD1 as a possible D gene (6 bases). Germline CDR1 reads SGHAT; CDR2 reads FQNNGV. V was shortened by 6 bases and J by 8 bases, with 13 bases between the two germline ends. The CDR3 is made up of 12 amino acids. The CDR3 protein is CASSPGGGEAFF. For the CDR3, the DNA is TGTGCCAGCAGTCCGGGGGGCGGCGAAGCTTTCTTT.

The V gene is TRBV28, the J gene TRBJ2-7; 7 bases fit TRBD2. Germline CDR1 reads MDHEN; CDR2 reads SYDVKM. The CDR3 sequence is 14 residues long. V trimming: 8 bases; J trimming: 4 bases; junction bases outside the gene matches: 11. CDR3 region: CASVGGRNNYEQYF. The CDR3 bases are TGTGCCAGCGTCGGCGGGAGAAATAATTACGAGCAGTACTTC.

The chain employs TRBV28 and TRBJ2-3, with 7 bases identical to TRBD1. Unmatched junction bases numbered 3, after V lost 4 bases and J lost 2 bases. Germline CDR1 is MDHEN and CDR2 is SYDVKM. The CDR3 runs to 14 residues. The CDR3 bases are TGTGCCAGCAGTTGGGGACAGTACACAGATACGCAGTATTTT. Translated, it gives CASSWGQYTDTQYF.

The chain couples TRBV6-6 to TRBJ1-3; the D is unclear. Germline values: CDR1 MNHNY, CDR2 SVGAGI (reference sequence). Trimming cost V 6 bases and J 2 bases, with 11 bases left between them. The CDR3 length is 14 residues. CDR3: CASRSQAAGNTIYF. CDR3 coding DNA: TGTGCCAGCAGATCTCAAGCGGCTGGAAACACCATATATTTT.

This clone was detected many times. The sample holds other DNA sequences that translate to the same CDR3. V and J are TRBV7-6 and TRBJ1-1; D is ambiguous. The CDR3 sequence is 13 residues long. Germline CDR1 SGHVS, CDR2 FNYEAQ. Trimming pared 4 bases from V and 3 bases from J, leaving 9 bases between. The CDR3 sequence is CASSSQRDTEAFF. DNA of the CDR3: TGTGCCAGCAGCTCACAGCGGGACACTGAAGCTTTCTTT.

This sequence joins TRBV19 and TRBJ2-5; D is unresolved. CDR1 is LNHDA, CDR2 SQIVND, per germline (reference sequence). The CDR3 runs 16 residues. V was shortened by 2 bases and J by 2 bases, with 15 bases between the two germline ends. The CDR3 nucleotides are TGTGCCAGTAGTATATGGGGAAGCTCGTCACAAGAGACCCAGTACTTC. Translated: CASSIWGSSSQETQYF.

CDR3 sequence: CASSKGGKMNTEAFF. In DNA, the CDR3 is TGTGCCAGCAGCAAAGGGGGAAAAATGAACACTGAAGCTTTCTTT. V usage is TRBV21-1 and J usage is TRBJ1-1. TRBV21-1 is tagged as a pseudogene. The CDR3 runs 15 residues.

This clone was found once. J is TRBJ1-2 and V is TRBV29-1, with a weak D call TRBD1 (6 bases). The CDR3 loop spans 14 amino acids. Germline lookup yields CDR1 SQVTM and CDR2 ANQGSEA. V was trimmed by 5 bases and J by 6 bases, leaving 19 bases between them. CDR3 nucleotides: TGCAGCGTTACTATCGACAGGAAAGTCGATGGCTACACCTTC. It encodes CSVTIDRKVDGYTF.

CDR3 nucleotide sequence: TGTGCCAGCAGTGCGAAGGGACACCAGGGAACTGAAGCTTTCTTT. Amino acids: CASSAKGHQGTEAFF. The rearrangement uses TRBV27 and TRBJ1-1, with a tentative D call TRBD1 (6 bases). This CDR3 comprises 15 residues. Trimming pared 5 bases from V and 5 bases from J, leaving 18 bases between. The V gene's germline CDR1 is MNHEY and CDR2 SMNVEV (reference sequence).

With respect to this clone: One end of the junction is discordant with germline, which a read error may explain. V and J are TRBV19 and TRBJ1-2, with D hard to call. CDR3 length: 12 residues. The germline gives CDR1 LNHDA, CDR2 SQIVND (reference sequence). The CDR3 bases are TGTGCCAGTAGTTTAGAAGGGAATGGCTACACCTTC. Translation: CASSLEGNGYTF.

This chain joins TRBV7-9 and TRBJ1-1; 10 bases fit TRBD1. CDR1 SEHNR and CDR2 FQNEAQ come from the germline V gene (reference sequence). V lost 4 bases, J lost 4 bases, and 6 bases stayed unmatched. The CDR3 covers 15 residues. This chain's CDR3 is CASSCGDRGCTEAFF. CDR3 nucleotides: TGTGCCAGCAGCTGTGGGGACAGGGGTTGCACTGAAGCTTTCTTT.

V usage is TRBV6-1 and J usage is TRBJ1-5, with D possibly being TRBD1 (6 bases). The V and J ends lost 6 bases and 6 bases respectively, with 18 bases between them. The germline V gene encodes CDR1 MNHNS and CDR2 SASEGT. This CDR3 has 15 residues. CDR3 in DNA: TGTGCCAGCAGCCCTGGACAGAAACGGGGTCAGCCCCAGCATTTT. It specifies CASSPGQKRGQPQHF.

This rearrangement joins TRBV5-1 to TRBJ2-1; D is unresolved. The length of the CDR3 is 14 residues. With 4 bases removed from V and 4 bases from J, the gap between germline ends came to 12 bases. The germline CDR1 and CDR2 sequences are SGHRS and YFSETQ. This chain's CDR3 is CASSPTSRYNEQFF. CDR3 DNA sequence: TGCGCCAGCAGCCCCACTTCGCGGTACAATGAGCAGTTCTTC.